This TCR beta chain was captured by sequencing in a study of blood T cell repertoires in COVID-19. In the authors' workflow: Estimates of nucleated cell counts were drawn from the amplification of reference gene primers. The repertoire was sequenced with immunoSEQ multiplex PCR; TCRdb's copy has only in-frame clones and lacks some. V and J calls and clone size are copied from that table; D and trimming were computed from the DNA. The sample has about 190,000 clones, 60% to 80% seen once. Germline V gives CDR1 SGHKS, CDR2 YYEKEE (reference sequence). V was shortened by 6 bases and J by 3 bases, with 10 bases between the two germline ends. The CDR3 has 13 amino acids. This clone was picked up a small number of times.

The chain joins TRBV5-5 to TRBJ2-4, with D maybe TRBD1 (6 bases). The sample consisted of peripheral blood. The receptor comes from a man in his fifties or sixties with active or convalescent COVID-19. CDR3 protein: CASTQGVKNIQYF. The CDR3 region has the DNA TGTGCCAGCACACAGGGAGTCAAAAACATTCAGTACTTC.